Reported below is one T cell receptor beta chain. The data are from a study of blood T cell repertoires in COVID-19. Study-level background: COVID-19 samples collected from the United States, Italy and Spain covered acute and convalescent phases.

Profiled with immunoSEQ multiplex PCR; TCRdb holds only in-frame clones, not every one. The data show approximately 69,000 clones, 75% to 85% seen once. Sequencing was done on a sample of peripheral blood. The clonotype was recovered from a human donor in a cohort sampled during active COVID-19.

DNA for the CDR3: TGTGCCAGCAGTCGGACAGACCTCTCTGGGGCCAACGTCCTGACTTTC. Its translation: CASSRTDLSGANVLTF. The chain employs TRBV28 and TRBJ2-6; TRBD1 might be the D (6 bases). The CDR3 contains 16 residues. Germline-derived CDR1 and CDR2 are MDHEN and SYDVKM. Between the trimmed V and J ends, which lost 5 bases and 0 bases, there was a span of 11 bases.